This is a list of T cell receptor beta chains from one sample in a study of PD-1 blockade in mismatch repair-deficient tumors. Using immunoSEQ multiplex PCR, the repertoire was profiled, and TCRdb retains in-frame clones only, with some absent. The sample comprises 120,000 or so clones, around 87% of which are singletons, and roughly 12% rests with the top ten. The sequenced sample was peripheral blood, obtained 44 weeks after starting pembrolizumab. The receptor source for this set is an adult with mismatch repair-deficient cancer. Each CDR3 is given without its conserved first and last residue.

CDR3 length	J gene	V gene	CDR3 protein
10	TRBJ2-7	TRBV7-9	ASSLTSYEQY
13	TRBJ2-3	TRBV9	ASSVSGGSTDTQY
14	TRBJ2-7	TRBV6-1	ASSEVGQGLSYEQY
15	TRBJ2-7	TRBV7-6	ASAGTGTSGRVYEQY
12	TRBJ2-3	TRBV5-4	ASSLEDFSDTQY
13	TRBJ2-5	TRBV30	AWSGGLAGVETQY
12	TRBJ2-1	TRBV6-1	ASSSRQGWHEQF
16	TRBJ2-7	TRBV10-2	ASSSFVGRGLSSYEQY
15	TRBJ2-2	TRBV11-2	ASSLSPTGKRAGELF
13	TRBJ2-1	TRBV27	ASSFRQGTSAEQF
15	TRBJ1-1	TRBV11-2	ASSPGTGRSVNTEAF
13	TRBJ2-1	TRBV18	ASSPQAPPGNEQF
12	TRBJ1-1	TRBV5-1	ASSLYRGNTEAF
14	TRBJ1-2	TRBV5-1	ASSLGVWGTNYGYT
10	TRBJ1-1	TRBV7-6	ASSSPLGEAF
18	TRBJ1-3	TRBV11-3	ASSGTGTWFSGSSGNTIY
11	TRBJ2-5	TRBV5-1	ASSGNRAETQY
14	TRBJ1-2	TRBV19	ASSPRHAPGLYGYT
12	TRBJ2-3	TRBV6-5	ASNTAGGTDTQY
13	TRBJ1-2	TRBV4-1	ASSHAAWGNYGYT
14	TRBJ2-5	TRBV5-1	ASSLRRTGKEETQY
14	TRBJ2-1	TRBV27	ASSSPASSSYNEQF
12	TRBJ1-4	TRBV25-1	ASSEMGENEKLF
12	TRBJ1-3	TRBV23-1	ASYDPGRKNTIY
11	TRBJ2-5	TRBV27	ASSFQARETQY
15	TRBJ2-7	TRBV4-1	ASSQPTSGRSTYEQY
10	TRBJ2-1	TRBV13	ASSLRVDEQF
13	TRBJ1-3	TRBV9	ASSDGTRSGNTIY
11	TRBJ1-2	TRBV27	ASSYRGHYGYT
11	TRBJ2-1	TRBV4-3	ASSQDQGGEQF
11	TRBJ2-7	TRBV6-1	ASSSTSRDEQY
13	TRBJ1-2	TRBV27	ASSPKRWGDYGYT
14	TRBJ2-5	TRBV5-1	ASSLWFGHGKETQY
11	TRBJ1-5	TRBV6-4	ASSPEGDQPQH
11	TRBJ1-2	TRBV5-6	ASSLGARGGYT
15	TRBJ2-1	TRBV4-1	ASSQEPKLAGVVEQF
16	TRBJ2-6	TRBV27	ASSPLEGTESGANVLT
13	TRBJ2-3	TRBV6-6	ASSYVAGDTDTQY
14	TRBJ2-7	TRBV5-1	ASSPRLAGGLREQY
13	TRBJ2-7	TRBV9	ASSVGQGFSYEQY
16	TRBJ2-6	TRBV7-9	ASSLAGTGGSGANVLT